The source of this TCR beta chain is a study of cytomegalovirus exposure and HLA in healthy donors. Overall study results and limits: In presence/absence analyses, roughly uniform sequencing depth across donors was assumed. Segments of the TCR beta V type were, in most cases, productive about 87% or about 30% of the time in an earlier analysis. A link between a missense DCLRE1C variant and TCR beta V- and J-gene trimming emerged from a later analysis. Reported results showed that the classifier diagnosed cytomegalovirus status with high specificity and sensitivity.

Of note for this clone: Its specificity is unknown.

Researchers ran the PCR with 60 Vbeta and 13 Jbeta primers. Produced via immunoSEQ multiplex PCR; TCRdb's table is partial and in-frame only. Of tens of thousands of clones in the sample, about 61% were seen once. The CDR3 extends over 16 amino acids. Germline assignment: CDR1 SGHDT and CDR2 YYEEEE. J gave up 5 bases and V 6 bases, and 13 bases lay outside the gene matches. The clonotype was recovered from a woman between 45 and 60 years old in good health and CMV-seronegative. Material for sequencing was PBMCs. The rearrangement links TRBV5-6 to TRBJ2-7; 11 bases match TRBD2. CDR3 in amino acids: CASNPTSGIGSDEQYF. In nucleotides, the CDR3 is TGTGCCAGCAACCCGACTAGCGGGATCGGGAGCGACGAGCAGTACTTC.